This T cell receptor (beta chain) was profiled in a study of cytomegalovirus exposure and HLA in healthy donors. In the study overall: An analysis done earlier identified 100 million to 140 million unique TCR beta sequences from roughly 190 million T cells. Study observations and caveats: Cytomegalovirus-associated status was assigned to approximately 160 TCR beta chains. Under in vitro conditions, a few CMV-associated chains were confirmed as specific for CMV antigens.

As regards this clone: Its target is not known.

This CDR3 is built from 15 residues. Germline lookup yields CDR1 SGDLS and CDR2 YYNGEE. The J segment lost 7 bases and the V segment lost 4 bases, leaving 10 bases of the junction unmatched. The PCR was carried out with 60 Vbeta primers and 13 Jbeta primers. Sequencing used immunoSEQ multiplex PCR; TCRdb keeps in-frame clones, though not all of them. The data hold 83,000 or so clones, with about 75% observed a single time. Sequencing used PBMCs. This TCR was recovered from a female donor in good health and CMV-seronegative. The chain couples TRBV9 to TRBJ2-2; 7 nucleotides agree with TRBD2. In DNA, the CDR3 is TGTGCCAGCAGCCAACATGGGACGGGGGGCGGGGAGCTGTTTTTT. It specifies CASSQHGTGGGELFF.